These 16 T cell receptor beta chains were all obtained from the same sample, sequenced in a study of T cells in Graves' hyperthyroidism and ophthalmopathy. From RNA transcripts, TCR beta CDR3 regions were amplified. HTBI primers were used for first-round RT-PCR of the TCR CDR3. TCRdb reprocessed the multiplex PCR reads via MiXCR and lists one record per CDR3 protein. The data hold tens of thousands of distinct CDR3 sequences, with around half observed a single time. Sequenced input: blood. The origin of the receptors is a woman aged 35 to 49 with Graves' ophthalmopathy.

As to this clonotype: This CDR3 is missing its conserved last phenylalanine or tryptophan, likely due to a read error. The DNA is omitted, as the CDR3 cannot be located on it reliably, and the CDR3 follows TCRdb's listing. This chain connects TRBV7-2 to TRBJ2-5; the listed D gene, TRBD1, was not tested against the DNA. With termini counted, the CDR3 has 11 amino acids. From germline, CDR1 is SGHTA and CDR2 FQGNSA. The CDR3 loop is CASSSGGAGDT.

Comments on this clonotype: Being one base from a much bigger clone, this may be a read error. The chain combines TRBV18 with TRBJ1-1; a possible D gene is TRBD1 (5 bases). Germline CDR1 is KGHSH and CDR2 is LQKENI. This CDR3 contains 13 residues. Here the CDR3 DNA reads TGTGCCAGCAGCCAAGAGGACAACACTGAAGCTTGCTTT. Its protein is CASSQEDNTEACF. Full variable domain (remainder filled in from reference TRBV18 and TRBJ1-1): NAGVMQNPRHLVRRRGQEARLRCSPMKGHSHVYWYRQLPEEGLKFMVYLQKENIIDESGMPKERFSAEFPKEGPSILRIQQVVRGDSAAYFCASSQEDNTEACFGQGTRLTVV.

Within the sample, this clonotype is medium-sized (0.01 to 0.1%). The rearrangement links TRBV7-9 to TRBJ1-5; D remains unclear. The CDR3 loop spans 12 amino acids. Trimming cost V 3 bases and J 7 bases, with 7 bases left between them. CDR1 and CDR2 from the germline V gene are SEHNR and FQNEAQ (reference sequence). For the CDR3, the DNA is TGTGCCAGCAGCTTTGCAGACCAGCCCCAGCATTTT. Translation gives CASSFADQPQHF.

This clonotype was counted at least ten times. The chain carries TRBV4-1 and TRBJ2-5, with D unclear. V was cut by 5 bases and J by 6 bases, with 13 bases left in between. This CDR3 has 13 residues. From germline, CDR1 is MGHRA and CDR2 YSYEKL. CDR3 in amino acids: CASSERVYQTQYF. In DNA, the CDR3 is TGCGCCAGCAGCGAACGAGTTTACCAGACCCAGTACTTC.

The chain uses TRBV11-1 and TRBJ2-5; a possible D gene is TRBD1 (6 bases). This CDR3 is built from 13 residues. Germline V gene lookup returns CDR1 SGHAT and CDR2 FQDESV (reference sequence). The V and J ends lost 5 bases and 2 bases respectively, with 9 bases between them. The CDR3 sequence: CASSPDRQETQYF. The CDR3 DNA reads TGTGCCAGCAGCCCCGACAGGCAAGAGACCCAGTACTTC. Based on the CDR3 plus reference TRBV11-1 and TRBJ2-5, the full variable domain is EAEVAQSPRYKITEKSQAVAFWCDPISGHATLYWYRQILGQGPELLVQFQDESVVDDSQLPKDRFSAERLKGVDSTLKIQPAELGDSAMYLCASSPDRQETQYFGPGTRLLVL.

DNA for the CDR3: TGTGCCAGCAGCTTGGCCGGCACCTACGAGCAGTACTTC. Its protein product is CASSLAGTYEQYF. The rearrangement joins TRBV7-2 to TRBJ2-7, with D uncertain. With 3 bases removed from V and 2 bases from J, the gap between germline ends came to 8 bases. Germline lookup yields CDR1 SGHTA and CDR2 FQGNSA. The CDR3 runs 13 residues.

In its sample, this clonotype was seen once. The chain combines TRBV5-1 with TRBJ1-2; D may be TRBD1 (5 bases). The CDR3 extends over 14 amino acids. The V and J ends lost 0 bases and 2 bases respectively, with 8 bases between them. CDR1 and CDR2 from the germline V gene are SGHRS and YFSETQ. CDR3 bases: TGCGCCAGCAGCTTGGAATGGACAAACTATGGCTACACCTTC. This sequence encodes CASSLEWTNYGYTF.

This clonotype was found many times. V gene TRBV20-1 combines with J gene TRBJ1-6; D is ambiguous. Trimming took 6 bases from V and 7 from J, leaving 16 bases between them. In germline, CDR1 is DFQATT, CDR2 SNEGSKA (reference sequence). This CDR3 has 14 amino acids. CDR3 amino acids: CSAPHAIGNSPLHF. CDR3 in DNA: TGCAGTGCCCCTCATGCCATTGGGAATTCACCCCTCCACTTT.

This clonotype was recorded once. CDR3 DNA: TGCGCCAGTAGCCAGGGGGCCTCCTACTATGGCTACACCTTC. This sequence encodes CASSQGASYYGYTF. This chain uses TRBV5-1 with TRBJ1-2; 8 nucleotides align to TRBD1. From germline, CDR1 is SGHRS and CDR2 YFSETQ. The CDR3 consists of 14 residues. J lost 3 bases, V lost 8 bases, and 9 bases had no gene match.

This CDR3 is CASSLDEVAGELFF. The CDR3 coding sequence is TGTGCCAGCTCCCTGGACGAGGTTGCCGGGGAGCTGTTTTTT. The V call is TRBV2, the J call TRBJ2-2; D gene ambiguous. This CDR3 is 14 amino acids long. Trimming took 8 bases from V and 6 from J, leaving 16 bases between them. Germline CDR1 and CDR2: SNHLY and FYNNEI.

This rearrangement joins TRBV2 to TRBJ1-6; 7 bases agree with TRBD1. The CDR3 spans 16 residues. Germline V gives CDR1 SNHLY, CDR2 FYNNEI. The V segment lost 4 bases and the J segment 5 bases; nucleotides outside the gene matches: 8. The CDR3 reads CASSGGDRDDNSPLHF. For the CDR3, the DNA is TGTGCCAGCAGTGGGGGAGACAGGGACGATAATTCACCCCTCCACTTT. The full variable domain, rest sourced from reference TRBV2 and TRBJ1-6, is EPEVTQTPSHQVTQMGQEVILRCVPISNHLYFYWYRQILGQKVEFLVSFYNNEISEKSEIFDDQFSVERPDGSNFTLKIRSTKLEDSAMYFCASSGGDRDDNSPLHFGNGTRLTVT.

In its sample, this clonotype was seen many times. The CDR3 here is CASSSNLYGYTF. The CDR3 nucleotides read TGCGCCAGCAGCTCAAATTTGTACGGCTACACCTTC. The chain recombines TRBV5-1 with TRBJ1-2; no clear D. V was shortened by 3 bases and J by 8 bases, with 11 bases between the two germline ends. This CDR3 region has 12 residues. The V gene's germline CDR1 is SGHRS and CDR2 YFSETQ.

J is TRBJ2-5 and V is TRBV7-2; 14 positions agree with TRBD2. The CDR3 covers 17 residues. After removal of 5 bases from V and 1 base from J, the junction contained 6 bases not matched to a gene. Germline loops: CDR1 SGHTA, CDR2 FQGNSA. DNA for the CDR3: TGTGCCAGCAGCCCCCAGGGGACTAGCGGGGGCCAAGAGACCCAGTACTTC. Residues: CASSPQGTSGGQETQYF. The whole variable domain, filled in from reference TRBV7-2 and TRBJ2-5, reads GAGVSQSPSNKVTEKGKDVELRCDPISGHTALYWYRQSLGQGLEFLIYFQGNSAPDKSGLPSDRFSAERTGGSVSTLTIQRTQQEDSAVYLCASSPQGTSGGQETQYFGPGTRLLVL.

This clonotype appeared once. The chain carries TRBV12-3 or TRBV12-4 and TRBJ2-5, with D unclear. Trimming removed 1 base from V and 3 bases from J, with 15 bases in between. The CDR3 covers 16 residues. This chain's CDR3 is CASSLEGMHTEETQYF. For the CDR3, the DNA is TGTGCCAGCAGTTTAGAGGGTATGCACACTGAAGAGACCCAGTACTTC.

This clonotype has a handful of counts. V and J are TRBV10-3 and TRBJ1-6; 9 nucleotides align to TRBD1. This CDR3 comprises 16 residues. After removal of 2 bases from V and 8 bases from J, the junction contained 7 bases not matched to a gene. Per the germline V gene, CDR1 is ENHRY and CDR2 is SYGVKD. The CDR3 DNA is TGTGCCATCAGTGAGCCTAACAGGGGGCCGGATTCACCCCTCCACTTT. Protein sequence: CAISEPNRGPDSPLHF.

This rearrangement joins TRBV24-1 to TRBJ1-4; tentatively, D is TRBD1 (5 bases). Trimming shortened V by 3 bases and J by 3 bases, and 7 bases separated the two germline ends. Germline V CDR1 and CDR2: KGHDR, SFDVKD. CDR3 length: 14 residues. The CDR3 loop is CATSDTGPNEKLFF. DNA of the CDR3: TGTGCCACCAGTGATACAGGACCTAATGAAAAACTGTTTTTT.